The clone carrying this T cell receptor (beta chain) appeared once. Per the original methods: Reference gene primer amplification in the assay estimated nucleated cell counts. The table came from immunoSEQ multiplex PCR; TCRdb's copy has only in-frame clones and leaves some out. V and J calls plus clone size are reproduced from that table; the DNA served to infer D and trimming. The table shows about 160,000 clones, with around 74% occurring only once. The entry originates in a study of blood T cell repertoires in COVID-19. Study overall: In each case, the material was cDNA or gDNA derived from T cells, B-cell-depleted T cells, or PBMCs.

CDR1 MNHEY and CDR2 SVGAGI come from the germline V gene. This CDR3 is 14 amino acids long. The germline V and J ends were trimmed by 8 bases and 7 bases, with 18 bases remaining between them. The chain uses TRBV6-5 and TRBJ2-1; a weak D match, TRBD1 (5 bases). Input material: peripheral blood. The receptor was isolated from a woman aged 60 to 75 with COVID-19, enrolled during active disease. CDR3 sequence (DNA): TGTGCCAGCTCCTCAGGCAGGGTAGGGAATGAGCAGTTCTTC. This sequence encodes CASSSGRVGNEQFF.